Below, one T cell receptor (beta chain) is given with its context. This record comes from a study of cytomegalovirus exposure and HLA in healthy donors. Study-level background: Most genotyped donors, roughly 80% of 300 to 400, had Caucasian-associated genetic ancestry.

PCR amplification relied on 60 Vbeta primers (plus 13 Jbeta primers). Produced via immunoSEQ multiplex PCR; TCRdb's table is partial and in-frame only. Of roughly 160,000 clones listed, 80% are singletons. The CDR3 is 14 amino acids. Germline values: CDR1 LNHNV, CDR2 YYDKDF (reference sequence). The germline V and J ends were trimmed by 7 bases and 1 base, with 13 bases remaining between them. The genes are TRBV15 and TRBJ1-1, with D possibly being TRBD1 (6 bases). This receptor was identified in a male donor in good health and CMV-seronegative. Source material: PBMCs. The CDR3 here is CATKPGHRNTEAFF. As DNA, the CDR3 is TGTGCCACCAAACCGGGACACCGGAACACTGAAGCTTTCTTT.